What follows is one T cell receptor (beta chain) and its context. Antigen: not known. PCR used 60 Vbeta primers and 13 Jbeta primers. Measured with immunoSEQ multiplex PCR; TCRdb has only the in-frame clones, and not every one. The table has under 200,000 clones, around three quarters seen once; the top ten hold about 2%. This specimen belongs to a study of cytomegalovirus exposure and HLA in healthy donors. Across the whole study: For the 300 to 400 genotyped donors, about 79% fell within the Caucasian-associated ancestry cluster. Study-wide findings and caveats: Later analysis demonstrated an association between a missense DCLRE1C variant and TCR beta V- and J-gene trimming. Indistinguishable V segments such as TRBV6-2 and TRBV6-3 were excluded. As was reported, the classifier diagnosed cytomegalovirus status with high specificity and sensitivity.

The germline V gene has CDR1 SGDLS and CDR2 YYNGEE. The V segment lost 0 bases and the J segment 8 bases; nucleotides outside the gene matches: 8. The length of the CDR3 is 16 residues. This receptor was identified in a woman aged 25-40 years in good health and CMV-seronegative. Sample: PBMCs. The chain recombines TRBV9 with TRBJ1-4, with 9 positions matching TRBD1. CDR3 residues: CASSVGVRDREEKLFF. Written as DNA, the CDR3 is TGTGCCAGCAGCGTAGGAGTAAGGGACAGGGAAGAAAAACTGTTTTTT.